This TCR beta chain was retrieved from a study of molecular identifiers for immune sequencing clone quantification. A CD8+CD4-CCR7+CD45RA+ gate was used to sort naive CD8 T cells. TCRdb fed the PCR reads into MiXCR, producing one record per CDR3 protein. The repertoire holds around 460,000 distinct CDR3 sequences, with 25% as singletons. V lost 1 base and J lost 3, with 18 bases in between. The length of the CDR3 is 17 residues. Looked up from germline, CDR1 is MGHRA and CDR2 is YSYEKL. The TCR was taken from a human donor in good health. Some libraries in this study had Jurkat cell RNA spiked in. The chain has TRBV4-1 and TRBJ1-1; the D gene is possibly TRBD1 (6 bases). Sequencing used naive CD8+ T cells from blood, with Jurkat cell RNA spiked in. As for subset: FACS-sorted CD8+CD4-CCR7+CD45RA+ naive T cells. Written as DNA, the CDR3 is TGCGCCAGCAGCCAAGGGGGGGCTCCTACAAGTGACACTGAAGCTTTCTTT. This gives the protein CASSQGGAPTSDTEAFF.